This is a list of T cell receptor beta chains from one sample in a study of shared clonotypes between healthy human individuals. Repertoires were generated with immunoSEQ multiplex PCR, while TCRdb's copy carries only in-frame clones and drops some. This sample carries about 600,000 clones, about 96% of them seen once, and the ten largest clones take 0.057%. Sequenced sample: naive CD4+ T cells sorted from blood. Source of these receptors: a woman aged 25 to 39 in good health. Each CDR3 is given with its conserved first and last residue.

>TRBJ1-4|TRBV5-1
CASSLGTGEEEKLFF
>TRBJ2-5|TRBV4-1
CASSRGPKETQYF
>TRBJ2-6|TRBV6-5
CASSYEVAGANVLTF
>TRBJ2-5|TRBV18
CASSGGRTQETQYF
>TRBJ1-5|TRBV10-3
CAISEDSPSNQPQHF
>-|TRBV19
CASSSGHEQYF
>TRBJ2-7|TRBV10-3
CAISDLAGRSEQYF
>TRBJ1-4|TRBV6-5
CASSYLQTNEKLFF
>TRBJ2-3|TRBV19
CAAGLANLPDTQYF
>TRBJ1-1|TRBV18
CASSGERDTEAFF
>TRBJ1-2|TRBV4-2
CASSQEFPRNYGYTF
>TRBJ2-3|TRBV5-1
CASSLLAGGYLDTQYF
>TRBJ2-7|TRBV5-4
CASSPRGSYEQYF
>TRBJ1-1|TRBV28
CASTQGDTEAFF
>TRBJ2-1|TRBV25-1
CASSLAGEGNEQFF
>TRBJ2-7|TRBV6-1
CASRSGGALPYEQYF
>TRBJ1-1|TRBV25-1
CASSELNTEAFF
>TRBJ1-3|TRBV5-8
CASSLAGGRSGNTIYF
>TRBJ1-1|TRBV7-8
CASSPNAAFRSRTEAFF
>TRBJ2-7|TRBV27
CASSPQGQGRYEQYF
>TRBJ2-3|TRBV4-1
CASRVAGRETDTQYF
>TRBJ2-3|TRBV7-3
CASSLIGSQHRTDTQYF
>TRBJ2-7|TRBV6-6
CASSYSGTEYEQYF
>TRBJ2-1|TRBV9
CASSTTVETSDEQFF
>TRBJ2-1|TRBV9
CASSALAGVYNEQFF
>TRBJ2-2|TRBV10-3
CASGEAGPGELFF
>TRBJ2-5|TRBV13
CASGDREESQYF
>TRBJ1-5|TRBV6-1
CASSETLGTSIDQPQHF
>TRBJ2-3|TRBV4-1
CASATGPADTQYF
>TRBJ2-5|TRBV5-4
CASGSTAGVAETQYF
>TRBJ1-1|TRBV2
CASLTQSNTEAFF
>TRBJ2-3|TRBV4-1
CASSHLQRGGDTQYF
>TRBJ2-7|TRBV7-8
CASSPPGLQAYEQYF
>TRBJ2-2|TRBV10-2
CASSRQGSNTGELFF
>TRBJ1-4|TRBV5-1
CASSPTGARLFF
>TRBJ1-5|TRBV5-1
CASSPDGGWNQPQHF
>TRBJ1-2|TRBV2
CASTERGLGYGYTF